Below, 5 T cell receptor beta chains from the same sample are listed, as sequenced in a study of blood T cell repertoires in COVID-19. TCRdb's table, derived via immunoSEQ multiplex PCR, lists solely in-frame clones and lacks some. The data show about 160,000 clones, 80% to 90% seen once. The specimen was peripheral blood. The receptors come from a woman of 80 years or more with acute or convalescent COVID-19.

The chain has TRBV4-3 and TRBJ2-2, with D possibly matching TRBD2 (7 bases). The V end was cut by 9 bases, the J end by 6 bases, with 14 bases between. This CDR3 is 13 amino acids long. Germline V gene sequence: CDR1 LGHNA, CDR2 YSLEER. The CDR3 bases are TGCGCCAGTAGGGGGGGCGAGGCCGGGGAGCTGTTTTTT. Its translation: CASRGGEAGELFF.

J is TRBJ1-3 and V is TRBV10-2; TRBD1 might be the D (5 bases). Trimming stripped 4 bases from V and 4 bases from J, with 11 bases between. The CDR3 has 14 residues. Germline V gene lookup returns CDR1 WSHSY and CDR2 SAAADI. The DNA of the CDR3 is TGCGCCAGCAGTGCCGCCGGGGGGGGAAACACCATATATTTT. Its protein product is CASSAAGGGNTIYF.

This clone was counted once. The chain is built from TRBV19 and TRBJ2-1; maybe TRBD2 (5 bases). The CDR3 sequence is 13 residues long. V was clipped by 6 bases and J by 9 bases, with 15 bases between them. Germline loops: CDR1 LNHDA, CDR2 SQIVND (reference sequence). CDR3 in DNA: TGTGCCAGTAGCCGGACTTTAACGGGTGAGCAGTTCTTC. Translating gives CASSRTLTGEQFF.

This clone turned up a few times. The chain uses TRBV25-1 and TRBJ2-1; no reliable D call. The CDR3 sequence is 14 residues long. Germline loops: CDR1 MGHDK, CDR2 SYGVNS. V lost 4 bases to trimming and J lost 5 bases, with 12 bases between them. The CDR3 here is CASSGRLVNNEQFF. The CDR3 nucleotides read TGTGCCAGCAGTGGTCGGCTAGTAAACAATGAGCAGTTCTTC.

The rearrangement joins TRBV6-1 to TRBJ1-1; 10 nucleotides agree with TRBD1. The germline V gene encodes CDR1 MNHNS and CDR2 SASEGT. There are 14 residues in the CDR3. With V trimmed by 3 bases and J by 10 bases, 8 bases remained unmatched. The chain's CDR3 is CASSDPGQGIPAFF. The DNA of the CDR3 is TGTGCCAGCAGTGATCCGGGACAGGGGATACCAGCTTTCTTT.